The 21 T cell receptor beta chains presented below share a single source sample, sequenced in a study of OX40 agonist ivuxolimab in advanced cancers. Assay: immunoSEQ multiplex PCR; the TCRdb copy retains only in-frame clones and omits some. Altogether over 45,000 clones are present, 84% being singletons, with the ten largest covering 0.95% to 1.3%. The sample here was CD4+ or CD8+ T cells sorted from blood, taken in a trial of the OX40 agonist ivuxolimab. The receptors originated from an adult with an advanced solid tumor such as melanoma, head and neck, liver or kidney cancer.

V is TRBV10-3 and J is TRBJ2-1; D gene unclear. Trimming removed 3 bases at V and 0 bases at J, with 15 bases between. Germline-derived CDR1 and CDR2 are ENHRY and SYGVKD. This CDR3 is 17 amino acids long. The CDR3 here is CAISEALTLSSYNEQFF. The CDR3 region has the DNA TGTGCCATCAGTGAAGCCCTGACTCTCAGCTCCTACAATGAGCAGTTCTTC.

The chain carries TRBV28 and TRBJ1-5; D is unresolved. This CDR3 spans 15 amino acids. V lost 7 bases, J lost 6 bases, and 19 bases lay in between. From germline, CDR1 is MDHEN and CDR2 SYDVKM. CDR3 loop: CASMSSGGWTQPQHF. The DNA for the CDR3 is TGTGCCAGCATGTCCTCGGGCGGTTGGACTCAGCCCCAGCATTTT.

In DNA, the CDR3 is TGTGCCAGCAGCTTATTAGGGACTAGGGAAGAGACCCAGTACTTC. Amino acids: CASSLLGTREETQYF. This chain uses TRBV7-3 with TRBJ2-5, with 8 bases identical to TRBD2. Trimming removed 2 bases from V and 3 bases from J; junction bases left unmatched: 5. Germline loops: CDR1 SGHTA, CDR2 FQGTGA. This CDR3 spans 15 amino acids.

The sample holds one count of this clone. V and J are TRBV5-4 and TRBJ2-5, with no clear D. V was pared by 0 bases and J by 2 bases, with 8 bases between. CDR1 and CDR2 (germline): SGHNT, YYREEE (reference sequence). The CDR3 contains 14 residues. The CDR3 sequence is CASSLAGAQETQYF. As DNA, the CDR3 is TGTGCCAGCAGCTTGGCCGGAGCACAAGAGACCCAGTACTTC.

J is TRBJ2-5 and V is TRBV11-2; D might be TRBD1 or TRBD2, each matching 5 bases. The V end lost 5 bases, the J end lost 5 bases, and 18 bases lay between the germline ends. Germline loops: CDR1 SGHAT, CDR2 FQNNGV. This CDR3 comprises 15 residues. The CDR3 nucleotides read TGTGCCAGCAGCCAAGGACGGGGCGGAGAGGAGACCCAGTACTTC. As protein: CASSQGRGGEETQYF.

This rearrangement joins TRBV9 to TRBJ2-3; 13 bases fit TRBD2. The length of the CDR3 is 16 residues. After removal of 4 bases from V and 2 bases from J, the junction contained 4 bases not matched to a gene. CDR1 and CDR2 (germline): SGDLS, YYNGEE. CDR3 nucleotide sequence: TGTGCCAGCAGCTTCGGGACTAGCGGGACCACAGATACGCAGTATTTT. Translated: CASSFGTSGTTDTQYF.

The chain has TRBV5-4 and TRBJ2-3; TRBD1 matches at 7 bases. Germline V lookup: CDR1 SGHNT, CDR2 YYREEE (reference sequence). V trimming: 0 bases; J trimming: 2 bases; junction bases outside the gene matches: 3. This CDR3 is built from 15 residues. The CDR3 here is CASSLGDSITDTQYF. DNA of the CDR3: TGTGCCAGCAGCTTGGGGGACAGCATCACAGATACGCAGTATTTT.

The chain joins TRBV27 to TRBJ2-7; TRBD2 agrees at 10 bases. The CDR3 extends over 16 amino acids. Germline V lookup: CDR1 MNHEY, CDR2 SMNVEV (reference sequence). J lost 2 bases, V lost 3 bases, and 7 bases had no gene match. Written as DNA, the CDR3 is TGTGCCAGCAGTTTTTCCGGGCTAGCGGGAGCCTACGAGCAGTACTTC. It codes for CASSFSGLAGAYEQYF.

This clone was seen once. V gene TRBV27 combines with J gene TRBJ1-6, with a tentative D call TRBD1 (5 bases). The CDR3 has 16 amino acids. V was pared by 6 bases and J by 9 bases, with 21 bases between. The germline V gene has CDR1 MNHEY and CDR2 SMNVEV (reference sequence). Here the CDR3 reads CASSPNVGVRGSPLHF. In DNA, the CDR3 is TGTGCCAGCAGCCCCAACGTGGGGGTTAGGGGTTCACCCCTCCACTTT.

The CDR3 here is CASSMRSGFRNQPQHF. DNA for the CDR3: TGTGCCAGTAGTATGAGGTCCGGTTTTCGCAATCAGCCCCAGCATTTT. This chain uses TRBV19 with TRBJ1-5; D is unresolved. With 3 bases removed from V and 2 bases from J, the gap between germline ends came to 14 bases. Looked up from germline, CDR1 is LNHDA and CDR2 is SQIVND (reference sequence). The length of the CDR3 is 16 residues.

The gene calls are TRBV21-1 and TRBJ1-1. TRBV21-1 is reported as a pseudogene. This CDR3 has 17 residues. In nucleotides, the CDR3 is TGTCCCTTAACCTTGCACCTAACTGCGGGGGACAGCACTGAAGCTTTCTTT. This translates into CPLTLHLTAGDSTEAFF.

Here the CDR3 DNA reads TGTGCCAGCAGTGCGCTGGGTGGTAACACTGAAGCTTTCTTT. Translation: CASSALGGNTEAFF. The chain couples TRBV6-1 to TRBJ1-1, with D hard to call. Germline values: CDR1 MNHNS, CDR2 SASEGT. This CDR3 has 14 amino acids. Trimming stripped 4 bases from V and 2 bases from J, with 11 bases between.

The V gene is TRBV6-1, the J gene TRBJ2-3, with D perhaps TRBD2 (5 bases). Germline V CDR1 and CDR2: MNHNS, SASEGT. Trimming removed 0 bases at V and 6 bases at J, with 13 bases between. The CDR3 is 15 residues long. The CDR3 DNA reads as TGTGCCAGCAGTGAAGCGCGAGGGCGCAGTGATACGCAGTATTTT. Translated: CASSEARGRSDTQYF.

The rearrangement uses TRBV6-6 and TRBJ2-6; a weak D match, TRBD1 (5 bases). The CDR3 contains 13 residues. The germline CDR1 and CDR2 sequences are MNHNY and SVGAGI (reference sequence). The germline V and J ends were trimmed by 5 bases and 4 bases, with 6 bases remaining between them. CDR3 sequence: CASSPGGANVLTF. The CDR3 DNA follows: TGTGCCAGCAGTCCAGGGGGGGCCAACGTCCTGACTTTC.

This clone was seen a few times. This chain joins TRBV2 and TRBJ2-7, with TRBD2 matching 12 bases. J lost 1 base, V lost 6 bases, and 7 bases had no gene match. This CDR3 is built from 16 residues. The V gene's germline CDR1 is SNHLY and CDR2 FYNNEI. CDR3 protein: CASRRTSGILSYEQYF. CDR3 bases: TGTGCCAGCAGAAGGACTAGCGGGATTCTTTCCTACGAGCAGTACTTC.

This chain connects TRBV7-9 to TRBJ1-6; 12 bases are a match to TRBD1. Germline CDR1 is SEHNR and CDR2 is FQNEAQ (reference sequence). This CDR3 spans 15 amino acids. V was pared by 5 bases and J by 14 bases, with 10 bases of the junction left unmatched. Here the CDR3 reads CASSTSGTGGQALHF. CDR3 nucleotides: TGTGCCAGCAGCACCAGCGGGACAGGGGGCCAGGCCCTCCACTTT.

V is TRBV19 and J is TRBJ1-5; possibly TRBD1 for D (6 bases). This CDR3 has 15 residues. Trimming left V 7 bases short and J 2 bases short, with 15 bases between. Germline lookup yields CDR1 LNHDA and CDR2 SQIVND (reference sequence). In DNA, the CDR3 is TGTGCCAGTATCCAGGGAGGGGGAGGCAATCAGCCCCAGCATTTT. Translating it yields CASIQGGGGNQPQHF.

This clone was counted once. The chain recombines TRBV5-1 with TRBJ1-4; D gene unclear. Germline V lookup: CDR1 SGHRS, CDR2 YFSETQ. Trimming shortened V by 1 base and J by 3 bases, and 7 bases separated the two germline ends. CDR3 size: 14 residues. CDR3 in DNA: TGCGCCAGCAGCTTGACGGGTGCTAATGAAAAACTGTTTTTT. This translates into CASSLTGANEKLFF.

The gene calls are TRBV5-4 and TRBJ2-1; perhaps TRBD2 as D (6 bases). CDR1 and CDR2 (germline): SGHNT, YYREEE (reference sequence). Trimming shortened V by 4 bases and J by 0 bases, and 14 bases separated the two germline ends. The CDR3 has 16 amino acids. In DNA form, the CDR3 reads TGTGCCAGCAGCGATACCCTAGCGAGCTCCTACAATGAGCAGTTCTTC. Translated, it gives CASSDTLASSYNEQFF. Filled out from reference TRBV5-4 and TRBJ2-1, the complete variable domain reads ETGVTQSPTHLIKTRGQQVTLRCSSQSGHNTVSWYQQALGQGPQFIFQYYREEENGRGNFPPRFSGLQFPNYSSELNVNALELDDSALYLCASSDTLASSYNEQFFGPGTRLTVL.

The rearrangement links TRBV18 to TRBJ2-7; D is undetermined. The CDR3 extends over 14 amino acids. V shed 1 base and J shed 2 bases, with 9 bases lying between them. Germline values: CDR1 KGHSH, CDR2 LQKENI. The CDR3 DNA is TGTGCCAGCTCACCACAAGGTTTAACCTACGAGCAGTACTTC. It codes for CASSPQGLTYEQYF. Looking up the rest from reference TRBV18 and TRBJ2-7 gives the full variable domain: NAGVMQNPRHLVRRRGQEARLRCSPMKGHSHVYWYRQLPEEGLKFMVYLQKENIIDESGMPKERFSAEFPKEGPSILRIQQVVRGDSAAYFCASSPQGLTYEQYFGPGTRLTVT.

The chain carries TRBV28 and TRBJ1-2, with D maybe TRBD1 (5 bases). The CDR3 has 14 residues. Trimming removed 5 bases at V and 6 bases at J, with 16 bases between. Germline lookup yields CDR1 MDHEN and CDR2 SYDVKM. The CDR3 is CASSERDVRDGYTF. CDR3 nucleotide sequence: TGTGCCAGCAGTGAACGGGACGTGCGCGATGGCTACACCTTC.